One sample yielded the 18 T cell receptor beta chains listed below, sequenced in a study of T-cell reconstitution after alpha-beta-depleted transplantation in children. As it was prepared, the TCRbeta library received unique molecular identifiers. MiXCR, run by TCRdb on the PCR reads, gives a single entry per CDR3 protein. Of some 70,000 distinct CDR3 sequences listed, roughly 4.9% were seen once; the top ten hold approximately 17%. Sample: PBMCs, mostly from graft donor cells, taken 180 days after TCRalphabeta/CD19-depleted stem cell transplant. These receptors originate from a boy in the first two years of life who had a stem cell transplant for acute myeloid leukemia, so the T cells may come from the graft donor.

In this sample, this clonotype turned up many times. The genes are TRBV12-3 or TRBV12-4 and TRBJ1-2, with no clear D. V was clipped by 4 bases and J by 1 base, with 10 bases between them. The length of the CDR3 is 14 residues. In nucleotides, the CDR3 is TGTGCCAGCAGTTATTGGGGTAGTAACTATGGCTACACCTTC. This gives the protein CASSYWGSNYGYTF.

This clonotype showed up many times. The gene calls are TRBV20-1 and TRBJ2-5; TRBD2 might be the D (6 bases). Germline CDR1 and CDR2: DFQATT and SNEGSKA (reference sequence). V lost 1 base, J lost 4 bases, and 10 bases lay in between. The CDR3 sequence is 13 residues long. The CDR3 protein is CSARGSRGETQYF. The CDR3, as DNA: TGCAGTGCTAGAGGCTCGCGGGGAGAGACCCAGTACTTC.

There are many counts of this clonotype. The chain employs TRBV11-2 and TRBJ1-6; D not resolved. Germline assignment: CDR1 SGHAT and CDR2 FQNNGV. The CDR3 contains 15 residues. With 1 base removed from V and 7 bases from J, the gap between germline ends came to 11 bases. CDR3 loop: CASSLVALGNSPLHF. For the CDR3, the DNA is TGTGCCAGCAGCTTAGTGGCCCTGGGAAATTCACCCCTCCACTTT. Combining the CDR3 with reference TRBV11-2 and TRBJ1-6 gives the whole variable domain EAGVAQSPRYKIIEKRQSVAFWCNPISGHATLYWYQQILGQGPKLLIQFQNNGVVDDSQLPKDRFSAERLKGVDSTLKIQPAKLEDSAVYLCASSLVALGNSPLHFGNGTRLTVT.

There are many counts of this clonotype. This chain links TRBV3-1 with TRBJ1-1; 7 bases agree with TRBD1. CDR1 LGHDT and CDR2 YNNKEL come from the germline V gene (reference sequence). CDR3 length: 12 amino acids. Trimming cost V 1 base and J 8 bases; bases outside gene matches: 1. The CDR3 coding sequence is TGTGCCAGCAGCCAAGGACAGGGAGAAGCTTTCTTT. Amino acid sequence: CASSQGQGEAFF.

This clonotype was counted many times. The gene calls are TRBV27 and TRBJ2-1; TRBD2 agrees at 8 bases. The CDR3 is made up of 15 amino acids. Trimming removed 1 base from V and 7 bases from J; junction bases left unmatched: 6. From germline, CDR1 is MNHEY and CDR2 SMNVEV (reference sequence). The CDR3 sequence: CASSLFGVAGNEQFF. CDR3 DNA: TGTGCCAGCAGTTTATTTGGGGTAGCGGGGAATGAGCAGTTCTTC.

This clonotype was counted ten times or more. This rearrangement joins TRBV7-9 to TRBJ1-1; no definite D call. The CDR3 runs 14 residues. Per the germline V gene, CDR1 is SEHNR and CDR2 is FQNEAQ (reference sequence). V was pared by 6 bases and J by 3 bases, with 14 bases between. CDR3: CASSPPRLDTEAFF. The CDR3 DNA reads TGTGCCAGCAGTCCCCCGAGACTCGACACTGAAGCTTTCTTT.

This clonotype was counted many times. The chain links TRBV29-1 to TRBJ2-3, with a possible D match to TRBD1 (5 bases). Trimming stripped 7 bases from V and 5 bases from J, with 7 bases between. The CDR3 has 10 residues. Germline V gene data show CDR1 as SQVTM and CDR2 as ANQGSEA. CDR3 DNA: TGCAGCGCCAGGGAAGATACGCAGTATTTT. Residues: CSAREDTQYF.

This clonotype was seen at least ten times. The CDR3 DNA follows: TGCGCCAGCAGCCATGTCAGGGGGCTAAACTATGGCTACACCTTC. It encodes CASSHVRGLNYGYTF. J is TRBJ1-2 and V is TRBV4-1; TRBD1 matches at 8 bases. The ends lost 3 bases at V and 2 bases at J; junction bases unmatched: 5. Germline V gene data show CDR1 as MGHRA and CDR2 as YSYEKL. CDR3 size: 15 residues.

This clonotype was counted ten times or more. The chain joins TRBV23-1 to TRBJ2-2, with D possibly being TRBD1 (6 bases). TRBV23-1 is an ORF, with its function uncertain. The germline V and J ends were trimmed by 11 bases and 3 bases, with 16 bases remaining between them. The CDR3 is 14 amino acids. For the CDR3, the DNA is TGCGCCCCCCAGGGGCAGGTTTACACCGGGGAGCTGTTTTTT. Amino acids: CAPQGQVYTGELFF.

This clonotype was seen ten or more times. The CDR3, as DNA: TGTGCCAGCAGCCGCTACAGGGGCACCGGGGAGCTGTTTTTT. Translated, it gives CASSRYRGTGELFF. The V gene is TRBV3-1, the J gene TRBJ2-2, with TRBD1 matching over 7 bases. CDR1 LGHDT and CDR2 YNNKEL come from the germline V gene (reference sequence). The CDR3 has 14 amino acids. After removal of 4 bases from V and 4 bases from J, the junction contained 3 bases not matched to a gene.

Ten or more counts support this clonotype. This chain connects TRBV10-3 to TRBJ2-1; tentative D call: TRBD2 (6 bases). Germline CDR1 is ENHRY and CDR2 is SYGVKD. The CDR3 runs 11 residues. Trimming left V 8 bases short and J 9 bases short, with 11 bases between. The CDR3 protein is CAIGGLGEQFF. Here the CDR3 DNA reads TGTGCCATCGGGGGGTTGGGTGAGCAGTTCTTC.

Ten or more counts support this clonotype. The chain has TRBV7-9 and TRBJ2-2; the D is unclear. Per the germline V gene, CDR1 is SEHNR and CDR2 is FQNEAQ (reference sequence). The CDR3 consists of 16 residues. The V gene lost 5 bases and the J gene lost 0 bases, with 13 bases spanning the gap. The CDR3: CASSMGGRANTGELFF. The CDR3 DNA reads TGTGCCAGCAGCATGGGTGGGCGCGCGAACACCGGGGAGCTGTTTTTT. Combining the CDR3 with reference TRBV7-9 and TRBJ2-2 gives the whole variable domain DTGVSQNPRHKITKRGQNVTFRCDPISEHNRLYWYRQTLGQGPEFLTYFQNEAQLEKSRLLSDRFSAERPKGSFSTLEIQRTEQGDSAMYLCASSMGGRANTGELFFGEGSRLTVL.

This clonotype was detected many times. This chain uses TRBV7-9 with TRBJ1-4; D not certain. The germline V gene has CDR1 SEHNR and CDR2 FQNEAQ (reference sequence). The CDR3 has 15 residues. V was cut by 9 bases and J by 5 bases, with 19 bases left in between. CDR3 protein: CASTARPSPNEKLFF. CDR3 sequence (DNA): TGTGCCAGTACGGCTCGACCCAGCCCAAATGAAAAACTGTTTTTT.

This clonotype was counted at least ten times. The V call is TRBV12-3 or TRBV12-4, the J call TRBJ1-5, with D tentatively TRBD1 (5 bases). V gave up 2 bases and J gave up 7 bases, with 15 bases separating them. CDR3 size: 15 residues. The CDR3: CASSLNPVGGQPQHF. CDR3 nucleotides: TGTGCCAGCAGTTTAAACCCAGTGGGGGGGCAGCCCCAGCATTTT.

This clonotype was observed many times. The CDR3 DNA is TGTGCCACCAGTGATGTCGGGACAGCGCAAGAGACCCAGTACTTC. Translating it yields CATSDVGTAQETQYF. V is TRBV24-1 and J is TRBJ2-5, with 7 positions matching TRBD1. This CDR3 is 15 amino acids long. Germline-derived CDR1 and CDR2 are KGHDR and SFDVKD. The J segment lost 2 bases and the V segment lost 3 bases, leaving 5 bases of the junction unmatched.

This clonotype occurred many times. The chain uses TRBV12-3 or TRBV12-4 and TRBJ1-5; no definite D call. The CDR3 has 14 residues. The germline V and J ends were trimmed by 2 bases and 3 bases, with 8 bases remaining between them. The CDR3 protein is CASSLIGYNQPQHF. CDR3 bases: TGTGCCAGCAGTTTAATAGGTTACAATCAGCCCCAGCATTTT.

This clonotype has ten or more counts. This rearrangement joins TRBV4-1 to TRBJ1-5; a possible D gene is TRBD1 (5 bases). Germline V gives CDR1 MGHRA, CDR2 YSYEKL. This CDR3 contains 13 residues. Between the trimmed V and J ends, which lost 0 bases and 13 bases, there was a span of 13 bases. The CDR3 sequence: CASSQDRDATQHF. CDR3 DNA sequence: TGCGCCAGCAGCCAAGATCGGGACGCTACACAGCATTTT.

The sample holds many counts of this clonotype. V gene TRBV7-2 combines with J gene TRBJ2-7; 8 bases line up with TRBD1. This CDR3 has 15 amino acids. The trim removed 2 bases at V and 0 bases at J, leaving 3 bases unmatched. Germline V gives CDR1 SGHTA, CDR2 FQGNSA. The CDR3 loop reads CASSLIGTGSYEQYV. CDR3 coding DNA: TGTGCCAGCAGCTTAATCGGGACAGGCTCCTACGAGCAGTACGTC.